These T cell receptor beta chains were read from a single sample in a study of cytomegalovirus exposure and HLA in healthy donors. The table came from immunoSEQ multiplex PCR; TCRdb's copy has only in-frame clones and leaves some out. The table shows about 160,000 clones, with roughly 80% occurring only once. The sample was PBMCs. Every receptor here comes from a male donor in good health and CMV-seronegative. The CDR3 runs from the conserved cysteine through the conserved F or W. Each record gives: clone size, V gene, D gene, J gene, CDR3 protein, CDR3 DNA. The D gene is left open where the match is weak. Clone size, where shown, is once, few, many, or a class for clones that have expanded.

few	TRBV28	.	TRBJ1-1	CASYDPAGNTEAFF	TGTGCCAGCTACGACCCCGCAGGGAACACTGAAGCTTTCTTT
.	TRBV5-1	TRBD1	TRBJ1-4	CASSLVGTAINEKLFF	TGCGCCAGCAGCTTGGTTGGGACAGCGATTAATGAAAAACTGTTTTTT
.	TRBV11-1	.	TRBJ1-2	CASSPVTGLNYGYTF	TGTGCCAGCAGCCCGGTGACAGGCCTTAACTATGGCTACACCTTC
.	TRBV6-6	.	TRBJ1-6	CASSSRTGNNSPLHF	TGTGCCAGCAGTTCCAGGACGGGAAATAATTCACCCCTCCACTTT
few	TRBV19	TRBD2	TRBJ2-1	CASSSRLAGGHSEQFF	TGTGCCAGTAGTTCCCGACTAGCGGGGGGGCATAGTGAGCAGTTCTTC
.	TRBV28	TRBD2	TRBJ2-7	CASSSPTSGREGEQYF	TGTGCCAGCAGTTCACCTACTAGCGGGAGGGAGGGCGAGCAGTACTTC
.	TRBV2	TRBD1	TRBJ1-1	CASTHAYRGNTEAFF	TGTGCCAGCACTCACGCCTACAGGGGAAACACTGAAGCTTTCTTT
once	TRBV5-6	.	TRBJ2-7	CASSFPTDTYEQYF	TGTGCCAGCAGCTTCCCCACAGATACCTACGAGCAGTACTTC
.	TRBV18	TRBD2	TRBJ2-7	CASSPPGGGSSYEQYF	TGTGCCAGCTCACCCCCGGGCGGGGGAAGCTCCTACGAGCAGTACTTC
.	TRBV6-1	.	TRBJ1-2	CASSRDFDGYTF	TGTGCCAGCAGTAGGGACTTCGATGGCTACACCTTC
few	TRBV30	TRBD1	TRBJ2-5	CAWSTGGAETQYF	TGTGCCTGGAGTACAGGGGGCGCAGAGACCCAGTACTTC
.	TRBV7-9	TRBD1	TRBJ2-1	CASSSVIGTGTYNEQFF	TGTGCCAGCAGCTCAGTGATAGGGACAGGGACCTACAATGAGCAGTTCTTC
few	TRBV5-1	.	TRBJ2-5	CASSLGRSGKETQYF	TGCGCCAGCAGCTTAGGGCGGTCAGGGAAAGAGACCCAGTACTTC
.	TRBV11-3	.	TRBJ2-2	CASSLGGITGELFF	TGTGCCAGCAGCTTAGGCGGAATCACCGGGGAGCTGTTTTTT
.	TRBV5-1	.	TRBJ1-1	CASSWGWGRTEAFF	TGCGCCAGCAGCTGGGGCTGGGGGAGGACTGAAGCTTTCTTT
.	TRBV6-1	.	TRBJ1-4	CASSGAYEKLFF	TGTGCCAGCAGTGGGGCCTATGAAAAACTGTTTTTT
.	TRBV6-6	.	TRBJ2-7	CASSYSNAEAGYEQYF	TGTGCCAGCAGTTACTCGAATGCGGAGGCGGGCTACGAGCAGTACTTC
.	TRBV6-5	TRBD2	TRBJ2-3	CASSTGLLNTDTQYF	TGTGCCAGCAGCACGGGACTACTAAACACAGATACGCAGTATTTT
.	TRBV28	TRBD1	TRBJ2-7	CASSKGQGRPYEQYF	TGTGCCAGCAGTAAGGGACAGGGTAGACCCTACGAGCAGTACTTC
.	TRBV4-2	TRBD1	TRBJ2-7	CASSQDARGLYEQYF	TGTGCCAGCAGCCAAGATGCAAGGGGGCTGTACGAGCAGTACTTC
once	TRBV27	.	TRBJ1-2	CASSSRVNGYTF	TGTGCCAGCAGTTCCAGGGTAAATGGCTACACCTTC
.	TRBV28	.	TRBJ2-7	CASSTSGTSPREQYF	TGTGCCAGCAGCACTTCCGGGACTTCGCCTCGCGAGCAGTACTTC
.	TRBV2	.	TRBJ1-1	CASNPTANTEAFF	TGTGCCAGCAACCCGACTGCGAACACTGAAGCTTTCTTT
.	TRBV2	TRBD1	TRBJ2-1	CAIFSRDRGLDEQFF	TGTGCCATCTTCTCCCGGGACAGGGGGCTCGATGAGCAGTTCTTC
.	TRBV5-4	.	TRBJ2-2	CASSNALANEGELFF	TGTGCCAGCAGCAACGCCCTAGCGAATGAGGGGGAGCTGTTTTTT
.	TRBV6-5	.	TRBJ1-6	CASSYQTGYNSPLHF	TGTGCCAGCAGTTACCAGACAGGTTATAATTCACCCCTCCACTTT
.	TRBV27	TRBD1	TRBJ1-2	CASRRGDRDPHYGYTF	TGTGCCAGCAGGAGGGGGGACAGGGACCCCCACTATGGCTACACCTTC
.	TRBV27	.	TRBJ2-1	CASRVLEPLATQLF	TGTGCCAGCAGAGTCCTGGAGCCCCTAGCCACCCAGCTCTTC
.	TRBV28	TRBD2	TRBJ2-7	CASSFPGLADPYEQYF	TGTGCCAGCAGTTTTCCGGGACTAGCGGATCCCTACGAGCAGTACTTC
.	TRBV7-9	.	TRBJ1-5	CASSSTGSNQPQHF	TGTGCCAGCAGCTCTACAGGTTCCAATCAGCCCCAGCATTTT
.	TRBV7-6	.	TRBJ2-3	CASAPLADSSTDTQYF	TGTGCCAGCGCCCCCTTAGCGGATTCTAGCACAGATACGCAGTATTTT
.	TRBV6-1	.	TRBJ2-7	CASSESGEGEQYF	TGTGCCAGCAGTGAATCGGGAGAAGGCGAGCAGTACTTC
.	TRBV19	.	TRBJ2-5	CASSNQETQYF	TGTGCCAGTAGCAATCAAGAGACCCAGTACTTC
many	TRBV30	TRBD2	TRBJ2-7	CAWSQESGRYEQYF	TGTGCCTGGTCCCAGGAGAGCGGGAGGTACGAGCAGTACTTC
few	TRBV28	TRBD1	TRBJ1-5	CASGRDRGGQPQHF	TGTGCCAGCGGACGGGACAGGGGAGGACAGCCCCAGCATTTT
.	TRBV27	TRBD2	TRBJ2-1	CASRRLASSYNEQFF	TGTGCCAGCAGAAGACTAGCGAGCTCCTACAATGAGCAGTTCTTC
.	TRBV6-1	.	TRBJ2-3	CASSEVGGGDTDTQYF	TGTGCCAGCAGTGAAGTGGGGGGTGGAGACACAGATACGCAGTATTTT
.	TRBV19	TRBD2	TRBJ2-7	CASSILAGHYEQYF	TGTGCCAGTAGTATACTAGCGGGCCACTACGAGCAGTACTTC
.	TRBV28	TRBD1	TRBJ1-5	CASSLFGAGQSRQPQHF	TGTGCCAGCAGTTTATTTGGCGCGGGACAGTCTCGGCAGCCCCAGCATTTT
.	TRBV6-4	TRBD1	TRBJ2-7	CASSPEGTGGHEQYF	TGTGCCAGCAGTCCTGAAGGGACAGGGGGCCACGAGCAGTACTTC
.	TRBV4-2	TRBD1	TRBJ1-5	CASSPWTGENQPQHF	TGTGCCAGCAGCCCCTGGACAGGGGAGAATCAGCCCCAGCATTTT
once	TRBV2	.	TRBJ1-3	CASRLRHDSGNTIYF	TGTGCCAGCAGACTCCGACACGACTCTGGAAACACCATATATTTT
few	TRBV19	TRBD2	TRBJ2-6	CASRPGLARGANVLTF	TGTGCCAGTAGGCCGGGACTAGCGAGGGGGGCCAACGTCCTGACTTTC
.	TRBV28	.	TRBJ1-1	CASSLTETEAFF	TGTGCCAGCAGCCTAACAGAGACTGAAGCTTTCTTT